These T cell receptor beta chains were read from a single sample in a study of T-cell memory formation after mild COVID-19. TCRdb ran MiXCR on the 5' RACE reads and lists one entry per CDR3 protein. In the table there are around 320,000 distinct CDR3 sequences, roughly an eighth of which are singletons. Sequencing was done on a sample of PBMCs or a T cell subset sorted from them (not recorded which). These receptors were obtained from a man aged 18 to 29 who had mild COVID-19 (a few samples of this study predate the infection). Cell type and time point are not known. CDR3s include the opening cysteine and the closing phenylalanine or tryptophan. A D gene is named only where the DNA matches it firmly. A row's size may be missing; if present it is once, few, many or a size class.

d_gene,abundance,j_gene,v_gene,CDR3aa,CDR3nt
.,many,TRBJ1-1,TRBV11-2,CASSLGQSNTEAFF,TGTGCCAGCAGCTTAGGACAGTCGAACACTGAAGCTTTCTTT
TRBD1,.,TRBJ1-2,TRBV4-1,CASSLVQGAGNYGYTF,TGCGCCAGCAGCCTCGTACAGGGGGCCGGTAACTATGGCTACACCTTC
.,few,TRBJ2-1,TRBV5-4,CASSFRGWNEQFF,TGTGCCAGCAGCTTCAGGGGCTGGAATGAGCAGTTCTTC
TRBD1,once,TRBJ1-2,TRBV15,CATSRPGQPYGYTF,TGTGCCACCAGCAGGCCGGGACAGCCGTATGGCTACACCTTC
TRBD1,few,TRBJ1-2,TRBV12-3/TRBV12-4,CASNPGGGDGYTF,TGTGCCAGCAACCCAGGGGGCGGGGATGGCTACACCTTC
TRBD2,few,TRBJ2-3,TRBV5-1,CASSVGRLAGGADTQYF,TGCGCCAGCAGCGTGGGCCGGCTAGCGGGCGGCGCAGATACGCAGTATTTT
.,few,TRBJ2-5,TRBV20-1,CSAEEGGGETQYF,TGCAGTGCCGAGGAGGGGGGTGGAGAGACCCAGTACTTC
.,.,TRBJ2-3,TRBV4-1,CASSPIGDTQYF,TGCGCCAGCAGCCCAATTGGGGATACGCAGTATTTT
.,.,TRBJ1-5,TRBV6-5,CASRPRTGRNQPQHF,TGTGCCAGCAGGCCCAGGACCGGACGCAATCAGCCCCAGCATTTT
TRBD1,few,TRBJ1-6,TRBV4-2,CASSQGPGGQYSPLHF,TGTGCCAGCAGCCAAGGCCCCGGGGGACAGTACTCACCCCTCCACTTT
TRBD1,.,TRBJ1-3,TRBV5-6,CASSFFDRATGNTIYF,TGTGCCAGCAGCTTTTTTGACAGGGCTACTGGAAACACCATATATTTT
.,.,TRBJ1-2,TRBV5-1,CASSLDRVWGYTF,TGCGCCAGCAGCTTGGACAGGGTTTGGGGCTACACCTTC
.,once,TRBJ2-3,TRBV18,CASSPYRDSDTQYF,TGTGCCAGCTCACCTTACAGGGATTCAGATACGCAGTATTTT
.,few,TRBJ2-5,TRBV12-3/TRBV12-4,CASGNRRYGGAEETQYF,TGTGCCAGCGGGAACAGGAGATACGGGGGTGCAGAAGAGACCCAGTACTTC
TRBD2,.,TRBJ2-5,TRBV9,CASARGTSGAQETQYF,TGTGCCAGCGCGAGGGGGACTAGCGGGGCCCAAGAGACCCAGTACTTC
TRBD2,.,TRBJ2-1,TRBV20-1,CSARATTSGGAYEQFF,TGCAGTGCTAGAGCGACGACTAGCGGGGGGGCATATGAGCAGTTCTTC
.,.,TRBJ2-5,TRBV11-2,CASSPGASGRETQYF,TGTGCCAGCAGCCCCGGGGCATCAGGCCGGGAGACCCAGTACTTC
TRBD1,.,TRBJ1-6,TRBV4-1,CASSHGTGVSPLHF,TGCGCCAGCAGCCACGGGACAGGGGTTTCACCCCTCCACTTT
TRBD2,many,TRBJ2-3,TRBV5-1,CASSLASGGYTDTQYF,TGCGCCAGCAGCTTGGCTAGCGGGGGATACACAGATACGCAGTATTTT
.,few,TRBJ2-4,TRBV3-1,CASSQEAGWDIQYF,TGTGCCAGCAGCCAAGAGGCAGGGTGGGACATTCAGTACTTC
.,few,TRBJ1-5,TRBV6-4,CASSDSGTYSNQPQHF,TGTGCCAGCAGTGACTCGGGGACGTATAGCAATCAGCCCCAGCATTTT
.,.,TRBJ1-1,TRBV4-3,CASSQGVKGGTEAFF,TGCGCCAGCAGCCAAGGGGTAAAGGGTGGCACTGAAGCTTTCTTT
.,.,TRBJ1-1,TRBV19,CASSFGFTEAFF,TGTGCCAGTAGTTTCGGGTTCACTGAAGCTTTCTTT
.,.,TRBJ2-3,TRBV19,CASTQLGTPSDTQYF,TGTGCCAGTACTCAACTAGGGACACCGTCAGATACGCAGTATTTT
.,.,TRBJ2-3,TRBV10-3,CAIASEGAEDTQYF,TGTGCCATCGCTAGCGAGGGGGCCGAAGATACGCAGTATTTT
TRBD1,few,TRBJ2-5,TRBV6-2/TRBV6-3,CASSYWTGASQETQYF,TGTGCCAGCAGTTATTGGACAGGGGCGAGCCAAGAGACCCAGTACTTC
TRBD1,.,TRBJ1-3,TRBV6-2/TRBV6-3,CASSLWDRRSGNTIYF,TGTGCCAGCAGTTTATGGGACAGGCGTTCTGGAAACACCATATATTTT
.,once,TRBJ2-6,TRBV5-1,CASSLDLAPSGANVLTF,TGCGCCAGCAGCTTGGATCTAGCTCCATCTGGGGCCAACGTCCTGACTTTC
.,.,TRBJ1-2,TRBV4-3,CASSQDTGRAFGGYTF,TGCGCCAGCAGCCAAGACACCGGGAGGGCCTTTGGTGGCTACACCTTC
.,.,TRBJ2-1,TRBV7-9,CASSLEGGRSEQFF,TGTGCCAGCAGCTTAGAGGGGGGCCGGAGTGAGCAGTTCTTC
TRBD2,few,TRBJ2-1,TRBV9,CASSVVSGGHNEQFF,TGTGCCAGCAGCGTAGTGAGCGGGGGGCACAATGAGCAGTTCTTC
.,few,TRBJ2-5,TRBV6-1,CASSEFWTTKGTQYF,TGTGCCAGCAGTGAATTCTGGACTACTAAAGGAACCCAGTACTTC
.,few,TRBJ2-1,TRBV6-5,CASSSSHWDGNEQFF,TGTGCCAGCAGTTCTAGCCACTGGGACGGCAATGAGCAGTTCTTC
.,few,TRBJ2-2,TRBV6-2/TRBV6-3,CASSPPGQGITGELFF,TGTGCCAGCAGTCCCCCCGGGCAGGGGATAACCGGGGAGCTGTTTTTT
.,many,TRBJ2-7,TRBV7-9,CASSLPFSYEQYF,TGTGCCAGCAGCTTACCATTCTCCTACGAGCAGTACTTC
.,few,TRBJ2-5,TRBV7-2,CASSRGASLQETQYF,TGTGCCAGCAGCCGCGGCGCTAGCCTTCAAGAGACCCAGTACTTC